One and the same sample provided the 27 T cell receptor beta chains below, sequenced in a study of cytomegalovirus exposure and HLA in healthy donors. 60 Vbeta and 13 Jbeta primers were used in PCR. Generated by immunoSEQ multiplex PCR, the TCRdb table keeps only in-frame clones and is missing some. This table holds 100,000 to 150,000 clones, 77% found once. Input material: PBMCs. These receptors all come from a male donor in good health and CMV-seropositive.

The V call is TRBV7-8, the J call TRBJ1-5, with D hard to call. The CDR3 has 14 residues. V was shortened by 0 bases and J by 4 bases, with 7 bases between the two germline ends. Per the germline V gene, CDR1 is SGHVS and CDR2 is FQNEAQ. CDR3 DNA sequence: TGTGCCAGCAGCTTAGCCCCCGGGAATCAGCCCCAGCATTTT. Translating it yields CASSLAPGNQPQHF.

The V and J genes are TRBV20-1 and TRBJ2-1; D remains unclear. Germline CDR1 reads DFQATT; CDR2 reads SNEGSKA (reference sequence). The CDR3 spans 11 residues. The V and J ends lost 6 bases and 6 bases respectively, with 9 bases between them. CDR3 protein: CSATAFNEQFF. Written as DNA, the CDR3 is TGCAGTGCCACTGCATTCAATGAGCAGTTCTTC.

V usage is TRBV2 and J usage is TRBJ1-6; TRBD1 aligns across 8 bases. V was clipped by 6 bases and J by 7 bases; unmatched bases: 17. CDR3 length: 18 amino acids. The V gene's germline CDR1 is SNHLY and CDR2 FYNNEI. The CDR3 here is CASSSWAVGQGLNSPLHF. CDR3 DNA sequence: TGTGCCAGCAGCTCCTGGGCGGTAGGACAGGGTCTGAATTCACCCCTCCACTTT.

In this sample, this clone turned up a few times. The rearrangement joins TRBV28 to TRBJ1-2, with a tentative D call TRBD1 (5 bases). The V gene lost 6 bases and the J gene lost 8 bases, with 19 bases spanning the gap. The germline V gene has CDR1 MDHEN and CDR2 SYDVKM. The CDR3 contains 14 residues. In DNA form, the CDR3 reads TGTGCCAGCAGATTAAAGCGGGGGGGGTGGGGCTACACCTTC. Amino acid sequence: CASRLKRGGWGYTF.

The chain couples TRBV6-1 to TRBJ2-7, with no clear D. The CDR3 sequence is 15 residues long. Trimming pared 7 bases from V and 6 bases from J, leaving 22 bases between. The germline V gene encodes CDR1 MNHNS and CDR2 SASEGT. The CDR3 region has the DNA TGTGCCAGCATACTTCAACTACTACCCGAGCTCGAGCAGTACTTC. The encoded protein is CASILQLLPELEQYF.

The chain combines TRBV11-2 with TRBJ2-5; 11 nucleotides line up with TRBD2. Germline values: CDR1 SGHAT, CDR2 FQNNGV. This CDR3 region has 18 residues. Trimming cost V 4 bases and J 5 bases; bases outside gene matches: 15. The CDR3 sequence is CASSSGGSSGGAEETQYF. CDR3 sequence (DNA): TGTGCCAGCAGCTCCGGCGGGAGTAGCGGGGGGGCGGAGGAGACCCAGTACTTC.

The V gene is TRBV2, the J gene TRBJ1-4, with D possibly being TRBD1 (6 bases). This CDR3 spans 15 amino acids. Trimming left V 1 base short and J 3 bases short, with 9 bases between. Germline lookup yields CDR1 SNHLY and CDR2 FYNNEI. In DNA, the CDR3 is TGTGCCAGCAGTGAAGGGGGGCGTGCTAATGAAAAACTGTTTTTT. Translated: CASSEGGRANEKLFF. The full variable domain, completed using reference TRBV2 and TRBJ1-4, is EPEVTQTPSHQVTQMGQEVILRCVPISNHLYFYWYRQILGQKVEFLVSFYNNEISEKSEIFDDQFSVERPDGSNFTLKIRSTKLEDSAMYFCASSEGGRANEKLFFGSGTQLSVL.

The rearrangement uses TRBV29-1 and TRBJ1-3; D is perhaps TRBD1 (6 bases). This CDR3 has 14 amino acids. CDR1 and CDR2 (germline): SQVTM, ANQGSEA. With 5 bases removed from V and 2 bases from J, the gap between germline ends came to 13 bases. CDR3 nucleotide sequence: TGCAGCGTTCTTCTCGGACAGACTGGAAACACCATATATTTT. Amino acids: CSVLLGQTGNTIYF. Supplemented by reference TRBV29-1 and TRBJ1-3, the full variable domain reads SAVISQKPSRDICQRGTSLTIQCQVDSQVTMMFWYRQQPGQSLTLIATANQGSEATYESGFVIDKFPISRPNLTFSTLTVSNMSPEDSSIYLCSVLLGQTGNTIYFGEGSWLTVV.

J is TRBJ2-7 and V is TRBV7-9, with 9 bases aligning to TRBD1. Germline trimming cut 5 bases from V and 4 bases from J; bases unmatched to any gene: 6. CDR3 length equals 14 residues. Germline values: CDR1 SEHNR, CDR2 FQNEAQ (reference sequence). The CDR3 region is CASSPPDRGYEQYF. The CDR3 DNA reads as TGTGCCAGCAGCCCCCCGGACAGGGGTTACGAGCAGTACTTC. The full variable domain, its missing parts supplied by reference TRBV7-9 and TRBJ2-7, is DTGVSQNPRHKITKRGQNVTFRCDPISEHNRLYWYRQTLGQGPEFLTYFQNEAQLEKSRLLSDRFSAERPKGSFSTLEIQRTEQGDSAMYLCASSPPDRGYEQYFGPGTRLTVT.

In this sample, this clone turned up a few times. The chain carries TRBV28 and TRBJ1-2; D uncertain. The CDR3 extends over 13 amino acids. V was trimmed by 4 bases and J by 3 bases, leaving 9 bases between them. From germline, CDR1 is MDHEN and CDR2 SYDVKM. The CDR3 reads CASSSLTDYGYTF. CDR3 DNA: TGTGCCAGCAGTTCCCTCACAGACTATGGCTACACCTTC.

The CDR3 nucleotides read TGTGCCAGCAGCTCGGGACAGGGGGCATTCGGGTCTGGAAACACCATATATTTT. Translation gives CASSSGQGAFGSGNTIYF. The chain is built from TRBV7-6 and TRBJ1-3; TRBD1 agrees at 12 bases. V dropped 4 bases and J dropped 1; count of bases not matched to a gene: 8. This CDR3 comprises 18 residues. Germline loops: CDR1 SGHVS, CDR2 FNYEAQ.

The chain carries TRBV27 and TRBJ2-7; possible D gene TRBD1, 6 bases. V was trimmed by 3 bases and J by 2 bases, leaving 8 bases between them. The CDR3 contains 13 residues. Germline V gene lookup returns CDR1 MNHEY and CDR2 SMNVEV (reference sequence). The CDR3 is CASSFRQAYEQYF. The DNA of the CDR3 is TGTGCCAGCAGTTTCAGACAGGCCTACGAGCAGTACTTC.

The chain uses TRBV14 and TRBJ2-5; 8 bases line up with TRBD1. V lost 5 bases, J lost 2 bases, and 25 bases stayed unmatched. The CDR3 has 21 amino acids. CDR1 SGHDN and CDR2 FVKESK come from the germline V gene. The CDR3 DNA reads TGTGCCAGCAGCTTCGGGGCGGGCAGGGGGCTTCTCCGGCCACATCAAGAGACCCAGTACTTC. This translates into CASSFGAGRGLLRPHQETQYF.

This clone has a handful of counts. This chain uses TRBV10-1 with TRBJ2-2; D is perhaps TRBD1 (6 bases). Deletions cut 6 bases from V and 8 bases from J, with 16 bases between. The CDR3 has 14 residues. The germline CDR1 and CDR2 sequences are WNHNN and SYGVQD (reference sequence). The CDR3 DNA reads as TGCGCCAGCAGAACAGGGCCTTTCCCTGGGGAGCTGTTTTTT. It codes for CASRTGPFPGELFF.

V and J are TRBV7-9 and TRBJ2-3; D not certain. Germline V gene sequence: CDR1 SEHNR, CDR2 FQNEAQ (reference sequence). This CDR3 is 12 amino acids long. Trimming stripped 5 bases from V and 3 bases from J, with 6 bases between. The CDR3 DNA follows: TGTGCCAGCAGCCTTCGGACAGATACGCAGTATTTT. Translated: CASSLRTDTQYF.

The J gene is TRBJ1-1, the V gene TRBV6-1, with a weak D call TRBD1 (6 bases). The V gene lost 3 bases and the J gene lost 5 bases, with 13 bases spanning the gap. CDR3 length equals 14 residues. In germline, CDR1 is MNHNS, CDR2 SASEGT. The CDR3 here is CASSEGAGPTEAFF. CDR3 DNA sequence: TGTGCCAGCAGTGAGGGGGCAGGGCCAACTGAAGCTTTCTTT.

The rearrangement joins TRBV2 to TRBJ1-5; 9 bases match TRBD1. The germline V gene encodes CDR1 SNHLY and CDR2 FYNNEI. Losses at the gene ends were 7 bases for V and 1 base for J; bases not matched to a gene: 5. The CDR3 runs to 15 residues. CDR3 region: CASIRDRASNQPQHF. The CDR3 nucleotides are TGTGCCAGCATCCGGGACAGGGCAAGCAATCAGCCCCAGCATTTT.

The chain employs TRBV7-8 and TRBJ1-5; the match to TRBD1 covers 7 bases. The length of the CDR3 is 16 residues. CDR1 and CDR2 from the germline V gene are SGHVS and FQNEAQ. With 1 base clipped from V and 3 bases from J, the junction kept 6 bases outside the gene matches. This chain's CDR3 is CASSLGTGTDNQPQHF. The CDR3 region has the DNA TGTGCCAGCAGCTTAGGAACAGGGACAGACAATCAGCCCCAGCATTTT. Supplemented by reference TRBV7-8 and TRBJ1-5, the full variable domain reads GAGVSQSPRYKVAKRGQDVALRCDPISGHVSLFWYQQALGQGPEFLTYFQNEAQLDKSGLPSDRFFAERPEGSVSTLKIQRTQQEDSAVYLCASSLGTGTDNQPQHFGDGTRLSIL.

V gene TRBV5-1 combines with J gene TRBJ2-7, with TRBD1 matching over 8 bases. The CDR3 spans 15 residues. Germline V gene sequence: CDR1 SGHRS, CDR2 YFSETQ. The trim removed 0 bases at V and 2 bases at J, leaving 4 bases unmatched. The CDR3 coding sequence is TGCGCCAGCAGCTTGGATGGACAGGGAGCCTACGAGCAGTACTTC. The encoded protein is CASSLDGQGAYEQYF.

This sequence joins TRBV2 and TRBJ1-6; 7 positions agree with TRBD1. CDR3 size: 15 residues. J was trimmed by 6 bases and V by 4 bases; bases with no gene match: 6. Germline CDR1 is SNHLY and CDR2 is FYNNEI. Here the CDR3 reads CASSAAGTANSPLHF. CDR3 DNA sequence: TGTGCCAGCAGTGCCGCCGGGACAGCTAATTCACCCCTCCACTTT.

This clone was recorded a few times. This specimen includes other DNA sequences encoding the same CDR3. The chain joins TRBV27 to TRBJ1-2; the D gene is possibly TRBD1 (6 bases). V shed 0 bases and J shed 7 bases, with 18 bases lying between them. The CDR3 is 16 residues long. Per the germline V gene, CDR1 is MNHEY and CDR2 is SMNVEV (reference sequence). This chain's CDR3 is CASSLSPQGRLRGYTF. The CDR3, as DNA: TGTGCCAGCAGTTTATCACCACAGGGAAGGCTCCGTGGCTACACCTTC.

The chain links TRBV19 to TRBJ2-1; no definite D call. V dropped 8 bases and J dropped 6 bases, with 14 bases sitting between them. In germline, CDR1 is LNHDA, CDR2 SQIVND (reference sequence). CDR3 length: 13 residues. The CDR3 sequence: CASSSGHANEQFF. The CDR3 DNA follows: TGTGCCAGTTCCTCTGGCCATGCCAATGAGCAGTTCTTC. Full variable domain (outside the CDR3, taken from reference TRBV19 and TRBJ2-1): DGGITQSPKYLFRKEGQNVTLSCEQNLNHDAMYWYRQDPGQGLRLIYYSQIVNDFQKGDIAEGYSVSREKKESFPLTVTSAQKNPTAFYLCASSSGHANEQFFGPGTRLTVL.

This sequence joins TRBV10-3 and TRBJ1-2; D remains unclear. The CDR3 is 16 residues long. Germline V gene sequence: CDR1 ENHRY, CDR2 SYGVKD. V was clipped by 0 bases and J by 1 base, with 12 bases between them. The CDR3 reads CAISESRGEDNYGYTF. The CDR3 DNA follows: TGTGCCATCAGTGAGTCACGGGGTGAAGATAACTATGGCTACACCTTC.

This clone appeared a single time. The chain links TRBV30 to TRBJ1-1, with D unclear. The CDR3 sequence is 13 residues long. V lost 0 bases, J lost 2 bases, and 7 bases lay in between. The germline gives CDR1 GTSNPN, CDR2 SVGIG (reference sequence). In DNA form, the CDR3 reads TGTGCCTGGAGTGTAAGTACAAACACTGAAGCTTTCTTT. Protein sequence: CAWSVSTNTEAFF.

The chain employs TRBV18 and TRBJ2-2; D not certain. Germline V gene lookup returns CDR1 KGHSH and CDR2 LQKENI. Between the trimmed V and J ends, which lost 4 bases and 5 bases, there was a span of 5 bases. The CDR3 totals 12 residues. The CDR3 is CASSRYTGELFF. The CDR3 nucleotides read TGTGCCAGCTCACGTTATACCGGGGAGCTGTTTTTT.

This clone occurred once. The chain combines TRBV10-3 with TRBJ2-3; maybe TRBD2 (6 bases). This CDR3 region has 16 residues. Germline assignment: CDR1 ENHRY and CDR2 SYGVKD. V was cut by 1 base and J by 3 bases, with 14 bases left in between. In DNA, the CDR3 is TGTGCCATCAGTGAGTGGGAGGCGTTAGGAACAGATACGCAGTATTTT. It is translated as CAISEWEALGTDTQYF.

V usage is TRBV28 and J usage is TRBJ1-4; 7 bases are a match to TRBD1. This CDR3 is built from 14 residues. V was pared by 10 bases and J by 0 bases, with 5 bases of the junction left unmatched. Germline V gene sequence: CDR1 MDHEN, CDR2 SYDVKM. The DNA for the CDR3 is TGTGCCATCCGGGACAGCTCAACTAATGAAAAACTGTTTTTT. Its translation is CAIRDSSTNEKLFF. The whole variable domain, remainder taken from reference TRBV28 and TRBJ1-4, is DVKVTQSSRYLVKRTGEKVFLECVQDMDHENMFWYRQDPGLGLRLIYFSYDVKMKEKGDIPEGYSVSREKKERFSLILESASTNQTSMYLCAIRDSSTNEKLFFGSGTQLSVL.